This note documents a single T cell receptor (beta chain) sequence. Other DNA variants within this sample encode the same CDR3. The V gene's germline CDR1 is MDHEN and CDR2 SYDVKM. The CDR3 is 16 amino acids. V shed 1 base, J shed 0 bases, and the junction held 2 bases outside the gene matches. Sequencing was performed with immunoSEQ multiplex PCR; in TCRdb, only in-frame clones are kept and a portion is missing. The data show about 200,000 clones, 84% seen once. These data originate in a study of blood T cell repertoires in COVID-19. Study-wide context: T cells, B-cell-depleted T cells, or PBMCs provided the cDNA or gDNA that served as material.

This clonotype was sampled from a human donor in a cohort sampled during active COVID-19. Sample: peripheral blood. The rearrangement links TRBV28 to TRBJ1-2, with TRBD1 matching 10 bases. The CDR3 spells CASSLSGTGANYGYTF. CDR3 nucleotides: TGTGCCAGCAGTTTATCCGGGACAGGGGCTAACTATGGCTACACCTTC.